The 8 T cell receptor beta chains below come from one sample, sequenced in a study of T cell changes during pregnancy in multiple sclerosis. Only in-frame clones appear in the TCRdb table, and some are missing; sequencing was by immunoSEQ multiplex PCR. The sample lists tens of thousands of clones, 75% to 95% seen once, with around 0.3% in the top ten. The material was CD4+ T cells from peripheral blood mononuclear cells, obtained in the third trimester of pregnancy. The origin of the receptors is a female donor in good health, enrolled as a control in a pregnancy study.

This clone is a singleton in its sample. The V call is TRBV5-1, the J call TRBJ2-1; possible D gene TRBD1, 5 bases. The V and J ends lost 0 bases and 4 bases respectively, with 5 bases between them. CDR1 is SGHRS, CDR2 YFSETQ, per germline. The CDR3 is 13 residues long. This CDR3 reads CASSLDRYNEQFF. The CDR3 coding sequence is TGCGCCAGCAGCTTGGACAGGTACAATGAGCAGTTCTTC.

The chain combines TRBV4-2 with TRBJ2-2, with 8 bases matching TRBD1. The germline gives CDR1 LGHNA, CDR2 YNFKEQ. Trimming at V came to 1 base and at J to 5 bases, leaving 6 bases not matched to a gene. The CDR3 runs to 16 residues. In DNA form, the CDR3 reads TGTGCCAGCAGCCAAGGCCTCAGGGGGCAGACCGGGGAGCTGTTTTTT. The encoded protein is CASSQGLRGQTGELFF.

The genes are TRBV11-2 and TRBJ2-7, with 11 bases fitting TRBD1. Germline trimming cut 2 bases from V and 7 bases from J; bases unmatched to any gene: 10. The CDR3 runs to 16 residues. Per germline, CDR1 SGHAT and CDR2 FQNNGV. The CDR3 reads CASSLRWTGGMGEQYF. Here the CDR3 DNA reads TGTGCCAGCAGCTTACGATGGACAGGGGGCATGGGGGAGCAGTACTTC.

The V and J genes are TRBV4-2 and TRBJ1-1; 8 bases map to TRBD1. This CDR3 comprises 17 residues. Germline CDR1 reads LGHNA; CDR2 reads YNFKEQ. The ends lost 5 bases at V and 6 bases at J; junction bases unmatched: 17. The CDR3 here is CASSSRIVGQGPPEAFF. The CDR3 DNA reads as TGTGCCAGCAGCTCGAGAATAGTTGGACAGGGTCCCCCTGAAGCTTTCTTT.

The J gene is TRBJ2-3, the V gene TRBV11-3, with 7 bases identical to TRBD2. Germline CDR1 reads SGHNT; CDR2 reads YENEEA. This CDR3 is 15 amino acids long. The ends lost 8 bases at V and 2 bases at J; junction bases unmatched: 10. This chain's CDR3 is CASRGGGGFTDTQYF. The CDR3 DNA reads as TGTGCCAGCCGCGGTGGGGGGGGATTCACAGATACGCAGTATTTT.

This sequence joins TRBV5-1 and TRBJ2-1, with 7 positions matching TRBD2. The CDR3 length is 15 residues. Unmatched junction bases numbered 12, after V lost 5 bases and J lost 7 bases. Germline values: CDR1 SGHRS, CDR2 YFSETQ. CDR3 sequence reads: CASREILTSTNEQFF. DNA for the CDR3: TGCGCCAGCAGAGAGATCTTGACTAGCACAAATGAGCAGTTCTTC.

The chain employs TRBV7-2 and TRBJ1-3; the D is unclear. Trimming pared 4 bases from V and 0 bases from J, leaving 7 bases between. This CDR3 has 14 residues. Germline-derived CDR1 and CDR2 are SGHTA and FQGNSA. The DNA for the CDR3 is TGTGCCAGCAGCTCCGTTTACTCTGGAAACACCATATATTTT. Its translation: CASSSVYSGNTIYF.

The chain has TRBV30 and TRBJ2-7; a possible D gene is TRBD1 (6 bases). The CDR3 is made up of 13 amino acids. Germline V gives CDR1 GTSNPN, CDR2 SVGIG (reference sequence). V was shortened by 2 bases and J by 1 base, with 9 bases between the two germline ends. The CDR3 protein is CAWSWDTSYEQYF. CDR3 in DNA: TGTGCCTGGAGTTGGGACACATCCTACGAGCAGTACTTC.